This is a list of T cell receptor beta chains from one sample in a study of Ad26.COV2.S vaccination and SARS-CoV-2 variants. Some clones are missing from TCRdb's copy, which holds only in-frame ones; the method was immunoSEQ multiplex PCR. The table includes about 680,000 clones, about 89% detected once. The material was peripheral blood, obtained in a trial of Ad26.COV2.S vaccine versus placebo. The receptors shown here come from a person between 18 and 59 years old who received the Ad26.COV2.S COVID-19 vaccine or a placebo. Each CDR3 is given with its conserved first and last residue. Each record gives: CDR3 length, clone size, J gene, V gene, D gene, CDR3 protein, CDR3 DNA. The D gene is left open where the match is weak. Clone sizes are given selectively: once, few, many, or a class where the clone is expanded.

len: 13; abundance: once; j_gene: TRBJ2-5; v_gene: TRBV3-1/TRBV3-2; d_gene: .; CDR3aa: CASSGGAQETQYF; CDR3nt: TGTGCCAGCAGCGGAGGGGCTCAAGAGACCCAGTACTTC
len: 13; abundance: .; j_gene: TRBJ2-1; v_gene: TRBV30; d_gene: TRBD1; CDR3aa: CAWSLQGYNEQFF; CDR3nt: TGTGCCTGGAGTCTACAGGGGTACAATGAGCAGTTCTTC
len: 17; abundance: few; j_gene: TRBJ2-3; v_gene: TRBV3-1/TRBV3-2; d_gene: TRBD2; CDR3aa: CASRSSQGGVRTDTQYF; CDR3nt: TGTGCCAGCAGGTCCTCCCAGGGAGGGGTCCGCACAGATACGCAGTATTTT
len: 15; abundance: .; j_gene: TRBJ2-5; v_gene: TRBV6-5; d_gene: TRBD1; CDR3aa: CASSYIRTGTETQYF; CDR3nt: TGTGCCAGCAGTTACATTCGGACAGGAACGGAGACCCAGTACTTC
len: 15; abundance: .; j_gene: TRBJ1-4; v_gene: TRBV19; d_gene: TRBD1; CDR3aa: CASSILAGGDEKLFF; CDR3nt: TGTGCCAGTAGTATTCTGGCAGGGGGCGATGAAAAACTGTTTTTT
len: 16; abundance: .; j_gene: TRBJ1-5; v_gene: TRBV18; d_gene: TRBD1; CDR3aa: CASSPETGGVNQPQHF; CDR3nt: TGTGCCAGCTCACCAGAGACAGGGGGCGTCAATCAGCCCCAGCATTTT
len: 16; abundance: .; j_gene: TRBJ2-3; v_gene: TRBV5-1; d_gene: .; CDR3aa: CASSSVAAGEGDTQYF; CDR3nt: TGCGCCAGCAGCAGCGTAGCGGCCGGGGAAGGAGATACGCAGTATTTT
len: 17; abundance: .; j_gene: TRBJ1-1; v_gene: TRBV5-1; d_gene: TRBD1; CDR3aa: CASSFTRQGVKHSEAFF; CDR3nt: TGCGCCAGCAGCTTCACGAGACAGGGGGTAAAGCACTCTGAAGCTTTCTTT
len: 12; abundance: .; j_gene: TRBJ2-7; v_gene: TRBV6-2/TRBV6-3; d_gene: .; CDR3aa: CASSTTTGEQYF; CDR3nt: TGTGCCAGCAGTACTACTACTGGCGAGCAGTACTTC
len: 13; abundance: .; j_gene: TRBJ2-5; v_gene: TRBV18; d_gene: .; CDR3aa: CASSKILRETQYF; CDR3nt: TGTGCCAGCTCTAAGATCCTGAGGGAGACCCAGTACTTC
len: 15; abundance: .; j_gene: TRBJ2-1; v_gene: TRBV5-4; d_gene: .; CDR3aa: CASSLMPSSYNEQFF; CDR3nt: TGTGCCAGCAGCTTGATGCCGAGCTCCTACAATGAGCAGTTCTTC
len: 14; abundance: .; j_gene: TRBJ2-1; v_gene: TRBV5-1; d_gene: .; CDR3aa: CASSLGQENNEQFF; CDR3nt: TGCGCCAGCAGCTTGGGACAGGAGAACAATGAGCAGTTCTTC
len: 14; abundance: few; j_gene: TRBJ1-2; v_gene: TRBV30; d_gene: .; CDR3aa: CAWIRSSSNYGYTF; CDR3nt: TGTGCCTGGATCCGCAGTTCCTCTAACTATGGCTACACCTTC
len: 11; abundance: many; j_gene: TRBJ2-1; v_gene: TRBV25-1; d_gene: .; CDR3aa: CASSSFNEQFF; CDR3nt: TGTGCCAGCAGCAGTTTCAATGAGCAGTTCTTC
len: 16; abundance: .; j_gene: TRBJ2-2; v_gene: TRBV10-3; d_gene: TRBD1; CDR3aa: CAISNGQGVLTGELFF; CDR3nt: TGTGCCATCAGTAATGGACAGGGGGTTTTGACCGGGGAGCTGTTTTTT
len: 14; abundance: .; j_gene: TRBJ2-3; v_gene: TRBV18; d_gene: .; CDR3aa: CASSAGAITDTQYF; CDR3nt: TGTGCCAGCTCAGCAGGGGCGATCACAGATACGCAGTATTTT
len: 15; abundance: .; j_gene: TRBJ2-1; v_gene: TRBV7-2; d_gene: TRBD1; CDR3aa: CASDRGGRSYNEQFF; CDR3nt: TGTGCCAGCGACAGGGGTGGGCGGTCCTACAATGAGCAGTTCTTC
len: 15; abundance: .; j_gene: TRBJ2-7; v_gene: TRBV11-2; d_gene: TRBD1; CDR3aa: CASNRQGSGSYEQYF; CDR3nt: TGTGCCAGCAACCGACAGGGTAGTGGCTCCTACGAGCAGTACTTC
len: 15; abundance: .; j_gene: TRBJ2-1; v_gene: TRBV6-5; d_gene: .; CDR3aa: CASTNAGLANNEQFF; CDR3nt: TGTGCCAGCACTAACGCAGGGCTAGCGAACAATGAGCAGTTCTTC
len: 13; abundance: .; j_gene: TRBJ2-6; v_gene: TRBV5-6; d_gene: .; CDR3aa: CASSPGGANVLTF; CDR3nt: TGTGCCAGCAGCCCGGGGGGGGCCAACGTCCTGACTTTC
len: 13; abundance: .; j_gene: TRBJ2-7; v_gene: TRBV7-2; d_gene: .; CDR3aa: CASSRGRSYEQYF; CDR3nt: TGTGCCAGCAGCCGCGGGCGTTCCTACGAGCAGTACTTC
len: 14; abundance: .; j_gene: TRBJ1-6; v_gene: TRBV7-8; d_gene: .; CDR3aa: CASSLGQLPSALHF; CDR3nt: TGTGCCAGCAGCTTAGGTCAGCTACCTTCGGCCCTCCACTTT
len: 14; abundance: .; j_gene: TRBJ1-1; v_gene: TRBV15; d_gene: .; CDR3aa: CATSPAGGSTEAFF; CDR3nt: TGTGCCACCAGCCCTGCCGGGGGGAGCACTGAAGCTTTCTTT
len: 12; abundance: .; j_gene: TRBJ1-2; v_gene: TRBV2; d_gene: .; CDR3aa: CASTRRDRGYTF; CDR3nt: TGTGCCAGCACGAGGAGGGATCGAGGCTACACCTTC
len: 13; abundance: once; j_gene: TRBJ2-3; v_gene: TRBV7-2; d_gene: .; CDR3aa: CASSLVSTDTQYF; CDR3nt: TGTGCCAGCAGCTTAGTTAGCACAGATACGCAGTATTTT
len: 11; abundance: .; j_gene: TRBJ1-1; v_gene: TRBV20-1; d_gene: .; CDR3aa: CSASSTVEAFF; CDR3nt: TGCAGTGCTTCGTCGACAGTTGAAGCTTTCTTT
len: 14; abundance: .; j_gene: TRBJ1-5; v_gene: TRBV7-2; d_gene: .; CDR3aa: CASSAQDSNQPQHF; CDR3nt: TGTGCCAGCAGCGCACAGGATAGCAATCAGCCCCAGCATTTT
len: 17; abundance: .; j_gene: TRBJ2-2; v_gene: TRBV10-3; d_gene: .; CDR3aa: CAISSPTSAPNTGELFF; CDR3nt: TGTGCCATCAGTTCACCGACTAGTGCTCCGAACACCGGGGAGCTGTTTTTT
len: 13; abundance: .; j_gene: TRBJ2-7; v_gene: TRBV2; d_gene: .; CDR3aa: CASSEGDKYEQYF; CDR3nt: TGTGCCAGCAGTGAGGGGGACAAGTACGAGCAGTACTTC
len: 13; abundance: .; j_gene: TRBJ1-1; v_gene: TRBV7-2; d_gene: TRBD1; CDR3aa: CASSLTGGTEAFF; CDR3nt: TGTGCCAGCAGCTTAACAGGGGGGACTGAAGCTTTCTTT
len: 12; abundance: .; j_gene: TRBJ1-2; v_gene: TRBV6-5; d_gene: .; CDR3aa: CASDRSRDGYTF; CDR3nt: TGTGCCAGCGACAGGTCCAGAGATGGCTACACCTTC
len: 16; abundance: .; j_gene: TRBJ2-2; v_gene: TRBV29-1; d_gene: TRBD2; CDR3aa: CSAEASGDRNTGELFF; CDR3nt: TGCAGCGCTGAGGCTAGCGGGGACCGGAACACCGGGGAGCTGTTTTTT